Listed below are T cell receptor beta chains from one sample, sequenced in a study of PD-L1 blockade in urothelial cancer. The data were produced by immunoSEQ multiplex PCR, yet TCRdb's version contains in-frame clones alone and is incomplete. This table has fewer than 45,000 clones, over 75% appearing once. Specimen: PBMCs, collected around atezolizumab (anti-PD-L1) treatment. All receptors derive from a man aged 65-85 years with urothelial cancer. CDR3s include the opening cysteine and the closing phenylalanine or tryptophan. Fields, in order: D gene, clone size, J gene, V gene, CDR3 protein, CDR3 DNA. D genes are given only for firm matches. Rows may omit the clone size; those that give it use once, few, many or a size class.

D: TRBD2; size: -; J: TRBJ2-3; V: TRBV5-5; CDR3: CASSPRRVGGSTDTQYF; DNA: TGTGCCAGCTCTCCTCGACGTGTCGGGGGGAGCACAGATACGCAGTATTTT
D: TRBD2; size: -; J: TRBJ2-1; V: TRBV7-9; CDR3: CASSLGASGSPHEQFF; DNA: TGTGCCAGCAGCTTAGGGGCTAGCGGGAGTCCCCATGAGCAGTTCTTC
D: TRBD2; size: -; J: TRBJ2-1; V: TRBV2; CDR3: CASSYSAGYNEQFF; DNA: TGTGCCAGCAGTTACTCAGCGGGGTACAATGAGCAGTTCTTC
D: -; size: -; J: TRBJ1-2; V: TRBV19; CDR3: CASSIGLGQSYGYTF; DNA: TGTGCCAGTAGTATAGGTCTTGGACAGTCATATGGCTACACCTTC
D: TRBD1; size: -; J: TRBJ2-7; V: TRBV5-1; CDR3: CASSSETGGYYEQYF; DNA: TGCGCCAGCAGCTCCGAGACAGGGGGGTACTACGAGCAGTACTTC
D: -; size: -; J: TRBJ2-1; V: TRBV7-3; CDR3: CASSSSVSSYNEQFF; DNA: TGTGCCAGCAGTTCCTCGGTAAGCTCCTACAATGAGCAGTTCTTC
D: -; size: -; J: TRBJ1-2; V: TRBV25-1; CDR3: CASSIGANYGYTF; DNA: TGTGCCAGCAGCATCGGGGCTAACTATGGCTACACCTTC
D: -; size: once; J: TRBJ2-3; V: TRBV19; CDR3: CASSKRTNTDTQYF; DNA: TGTGCCAGTAGTAAGCGGACTAACACAGATACGCAGTATTTT
D: -; size: -; J: TRBJ2-5; V: TRBV29-1; CDR3: CSVDLSPETQYF; DNA: TGCAGCGTGGACTTGTCCCCGGAGACCCAGTACTTC
D: TRBD1; size: -; J: TRBJ2-7; V: TRBV6-5; CDR3: CASRTEQGHTYEQYF; DNA: TGTGCCAGCAGGACCGAACAGGGGCACACCTACGAGCAGTACTTC
D: -; size: -; J: TRBJ2-7; V: TRBV5-4; CDR3: CASSLDLGGSYEQYF; DNA: TGTGCCAGCAGCTTGGATTTAGGGGGATCCTACGAGCAGTACTTC
D: -; size: -; J: TRBJ2-1; V: TRBV7-6; CDR3: CASSLARLVAHNEQFF; DNA: TGTGCCAGCAGCTTAGCGCGACTAGTTGCCCACAATGAGCAGTTCTTC
D: -; size: -; J: TRBJ1-6; V: TRBV6-1; CDR3: CASSEAFTGFSPLHF; DNA: TGTGCCAGCAGTGAAGCGTTTACGGGTTTTTCACCCCTCCACTTT
D: -; size: -; J: TRBJ2-1; V: TRBV6-4; CDR3: CASSPDSGEQFF; DNA: TGTGCCAGCAGTCCCGACTCTGGTGAGCAGTTCTTC
D: -; size: few; J: TRBJ1-5; V: TRBV10-3; CDR3: CAISDRVQPQHF; DNA: TGTGCCATCAGTGACAGGGTTCAGCCCCAGCATTTT
D: TRBD1; size: -; J: TRBJ1-2; V: TRBV19; CDR3: CASRSWGQIIIDYGYTF; DNA: TGTGCCAGTAGGTCCTGGGGACAGATTATCATCGACTATGGCTACACCTTC
D: TRBD2; size: -; J: TRBJ2-3; V: TRBV6-6; CDR3: CASRLAGESQYF; DNA: TGTGCCAGCAGACTAGCGGGAGAATCGCAGTATTTT
D: -; size: -; J: TRBJ1-1; V: TRBV7-8; CDR3: CASRLTTEAFF; DNA: TGTGCCAGCAGGCTTACAACTGAAGCTTTCTTT
D: TRBD2; size: once; J: TRBJ2-1; V: TRBV7-3; CDR3: CASSLPLTGGGDEQFF; DNA: TGTGCCAGCAGCTTACCCCTTACGGGCGGGGGGGATGAGCAGTTCTTC
D: TRBD2; size: -; J: TRBJ2-1; V: TRBV11-2; CDR3: CASSYTSGGADEQFF; DNA: TGTGCCAGCAGCTATACTAGCGGGGGGGCGGATGAGCAGTTCTTC
D: -; size: -; J: TRBJ2-7; V: TRBV7-9; CDR3: CASSNTGYNEQYF; DNA: TGTGCCAGCAGCAACACAGGGTACAACGAGCAGTACTTC
D: -; size: few; J: TRBJ1-1; V: TRBV29-1; CDR3: CSYVRQEGTEAFF; DNA: TGCAGCTACGTAAGGCAGGAGGGCACTGAAGCTTTCTTT
D: -; size: -; J: TRBJ1-4; V: TRBV2; CDR3: CASSEGAGRSINEKLFF; DNA: TGTGCCAGCAGTGAAGGGGCAGGGCGGTCGATTAATGAAAAACTGTTTTTT
D: -; size: -; J: TRBJ2-7; V: TRBV5-1; CDR3: CASSLAGDNSYEQYF; DNA: TGCGCCAGCAGCTTGGCCGGGGACAACTCCTACGAGCAGTACTTC
D: -; size: -; J: TRBJ2-3; V: TRBV7-2; CDR3: CASSLASGAGPPNTQYF; DNA: TGTGCCAGCAGCTTAGCGAGTGGGGCGGGACCCCCTAATACGCAGTATTTT
D: TRBD2; size: few; J: TRBJ2-1; V: TRBV9; CDR3: CASEGPGRGQFF; DNA: TGTGCCAGCGAAGGCCCCGGGAGGGGGCAGTTCTTC
D: -; size: -; J: TRBJ2-5; V: TRBV30; CDR3: CASTVQETQYF; DNA: TGTGCCAGTACAGTCCAAGAGACCCAGTACTTC
D: -; size: -; J: TRBJ2-1; V: TRBV7-6; CDR3: CASSFRAPSATSTYNEQFF; DNA: TGTGCCAGCAGCTTCAGGGCCCCCTCAGCAACCTCTACCTACAATGAGCAGTTCTTC
D: TRBD2; size: -; J: TRBJ2-1; V: TRBV28; CDR3: CASSGGLAGSYNEQFF; DNA: TGTGCCAGCAGTGGAGGACTAGCGGGGTCCTACAATGAGCAGTTCTTC
D: -; size: -; J: TRBJ2-7; V: TRBV7-2; CDR3: CASSSLRAGATYEQYF; DNA: TGTGCCAGCAGCTCCTTACGGGCGGGGGCCACCTACGAGCAGTACTTC
D: -; size: -; J: TRBJ1-3; V: TRBV9; CDR3: CASSAGLAGNTIYF; DNA: TGTGCCAGCAGCGCAGGGCTGGCTGGAAACACCATATATTTT
D: TRBD2; size: -; J: TRBJ2-7; V: TRBV27; CDR3: CASCRLAVGEQYF; DNA: TGTGCCAGCTGCAGACTAGCGGTTGGCGAGCAGTACTTC
D: TRBD1; size: -; J: TRBJ2-3; V: TRBV5-1; CDR3: CASSPTGGDTQYF; DNA: TGCGCCAGCAGCCCTACAGGGGGGGATACGCAGTATTTT
D: -; size: -; J: TRBJ2-5; V: TRBV15; CDR3: CATSRDRDFSETQYF; DNA: TGTGCCACCAGCAGAGATCGGGACTTTTCGGAGACCCAGTACTTC
D: -; size: -; J: TRBJ1-2; V: TRBV4-2; CDR3: CASSPRGTNYGYTF; DNA: TGTGCCAGCAGCCCCAGGGGAACCAACTATGGCTACACCTTC
D: TRBD1; size: -; J: TRBJ2-5; V: TRBV11-3; CDR3: CASSLGSGTGQETQYF; DNA: TGTGCCAGCAGCTTAGGCTCCGGGACAGGGCAAGAGACCCAGTACTTC
D: -; size: once; J: TRBJ1-5; V: TRBV6-1; CDR3: CATNLRQTDQPQHF; DNA: TGTGCCACCAACCTACGGCAGACTGATCAGCCCCAGCATTTT
D: -; size: -; J: TRBJ1-5; V: TRBV5-1; CDR3: CASSLGPEGNQPQHF; DNA: TGCGCCAGCAGCTTGGGGCCAGAAGGCAATCAGCCCCAGCATTTT
D: TRBD1; size: once; J: TRBJ2-5; V: TRBV2; CDR3: CASSVPQGTQETQYF; DNA: TGTGCCAGCAGTGTGCCACAGGGGACCCAAGAGACCCAGTACTTC
D: TRBD2; size: -; J: TRBJ2-3; V: TRBV11-1; CDR3: CASSLEGLAGVTDTQYF; DNA: TGTGCCAGCAGCTTAGAGGGACTAGCGGGAGTCACAGATACGCAGTATTTT
D: TRBD1; size: -; J: TRBJ2-3; V: TRBV11-3; CDR3: CASSSRQGADTQYF; DNA: TGTGCCAGCAGCTCCCGACAGGGGGCAGATACGCAGTATTTT
D: TRBD1; size: once; J: TRBJ1-6; V: TRBV5-6; CDR3: CASSLGGQGWRNSPLHF; DNA: TGTGCCAGCAGCTTGGGGGGACAGGGTTGGAGAAATTCACCCCTCCACTTT
D: TRBD2; size: -; J: TRBJ2-1; V: TRBV15; CDR3: CATRGAGGANNEQFF; DNA: TGTGCCACCAGAGGGGCGGGGGGCGCCAACAATGAGCAGTTCTTC
D: -; size: -; J: TRBJ1-1; V: TRBV12-5; CDR3: CASAPHPGTEAFF; DNA: TGTGCTAGCGCCCCCCATCCGGGCACTGAAGCTTTCTTT
D: -; size: -; J: TRBJ1-1; V: TRBV27; CDR3: CANRVDGQNTEAFF; DNA: TGTGCCAACCGGGTAGACGGACAGAACACTGAAGCTTTCTTT
D: -; size: -; J: TRBJ2-7; V: TRBV5-6; CDR3: CASTIPPYYEQYF; DNA: TGTGCCAGTACAATTCCTCCTTACTACGAGCAGTACTTC
D: -; size: -; J: TRBJ1-4; V: TRBV27; CDR3: CASSRLATNEKLFF; DNA: TGTGCCAGCAGCCGACTCGCAACTAATGAAAAACTGTTTTTT
D: TRBD1; size: -; J: TRBJ2-7; V: TRBV27; CDR3: CASSTGQGREQYF; DNA: TGTGCCAGCAGTACCGGACAGGGCAGAGAGCAGTACTTC
D: TRBD2; size: -; J: TRBJ2-5; V: TRBV4-1; CDR3: CASSLPGGGAETQYF; DNA: TGCGCCAGCAGCCTCCCCGGGGGAGGGGCCGAGACCCAGTACTTC